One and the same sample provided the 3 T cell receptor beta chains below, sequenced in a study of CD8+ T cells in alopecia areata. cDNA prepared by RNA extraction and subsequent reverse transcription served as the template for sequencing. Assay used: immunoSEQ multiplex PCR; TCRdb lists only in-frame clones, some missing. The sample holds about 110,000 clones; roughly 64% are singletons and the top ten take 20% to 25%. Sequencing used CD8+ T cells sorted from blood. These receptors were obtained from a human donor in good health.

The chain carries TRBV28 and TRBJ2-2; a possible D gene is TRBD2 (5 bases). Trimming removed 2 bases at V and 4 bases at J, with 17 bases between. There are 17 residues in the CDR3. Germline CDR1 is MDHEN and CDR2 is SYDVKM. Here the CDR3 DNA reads TGTGCCAGCAGTTTAGGTTCCCGGCCGGGAATCACCGGGGAGCTGTTTTTT. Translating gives CASSLGSRPGITGELFF.

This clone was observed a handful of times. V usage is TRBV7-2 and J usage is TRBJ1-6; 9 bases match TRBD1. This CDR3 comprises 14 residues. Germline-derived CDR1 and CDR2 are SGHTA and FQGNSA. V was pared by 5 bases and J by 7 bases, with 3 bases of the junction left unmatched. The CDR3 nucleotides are TGTGCCAGCAGCAGTGGACAGGGGAATTCACCCCTCCACTTT. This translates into CASSSGQGNSPLHF.

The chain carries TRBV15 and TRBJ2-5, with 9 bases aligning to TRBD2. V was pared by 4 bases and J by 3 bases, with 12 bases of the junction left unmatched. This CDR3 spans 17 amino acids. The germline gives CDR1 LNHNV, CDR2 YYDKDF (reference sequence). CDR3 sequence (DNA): TGTGCCACCAGCACCCCTGCGGGACTAGCTGGTGAAGAGACCCAGTACTTC. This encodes CATSTPAGLAGEETQYF.